This T cell receptor (beta chain) was identified during a study of blood T cell repertoires in COVID-19 (TCRdb year 2020). Turning to the overall study: Collaborator samples came from the United States, Italy and Spain and covered acute and convalescent phases of COVID-19. The sample metadata nearly always contained a de-identified subject ID, COVID-19 status, age in years and sex. Samples came from the ongoing ImmuneRACE study (first 160 participants) plus 1,254 subjects from 6 global collaborators. The repertoires were made available in a free public database intended to serve as a resource for research on the immune response to SARS-CoV-2. Subjects who had been exposed to COVID-19, were actively infected with it, or had recovered from it provided the deeply sampled blood TCRbeta repertoires that made up the dataset. Where available, HLA class I and class II types were taken from metadata supplied by the sample provider and were not determined by assay-based typing. The prospective study material was composed of cDNA or gDNA derived from T cells, B-cell-depleted T cells, or PBMCs. Study-wide findings and limitations: The quantity of clinical and demographic metadata differed by source and by participant and was supplied without curation.

Deletion took 1 base off V and 4 bases off J, with a span of 11 bases between the germline ends. For CDR1 and CDR2, the germline V gene lists SGHTA and FQGNSA. From cysteine to phenylalanine, the CDR3 is 15 amino acids long. CDR3 DNA only is kept here, 45 bases in frame from base 1. Collaborating institutions collected whole blood in K2EDTA tubes following their own protocols. For TCRbeta analysis, collaborator samples were shipped as frozen whole blood, as isolated PBMCs, or as DNA extracted from either sample type. There are a few counts of this clone. This receptor's antigen is unknown. Base qualities were left out, and no much larger clone turns up one base away. The immunoSEQ Assay, a bias-controlled multiplex PCR, was used to amplify TCRbeta CDR3 regions from genomic DNA. Regarding the original processing steps: The number of nucleated cells in each sample was estimated by amplification of reference gene primers within the assay. Sequence reads were collapsed and filtered to measure the absolute abundance of every unique TCRbeta CDR3 rearrangement. Productive Simpson clonality was computed per sample as the square root of Simpson's diversity index over productive rearrangements. This immuneACCESS table, as held by TCRdb, lists in-frame sequences with V and J called but not all clones. Of the missing ones, under half trace to an unresolved V gene in checked studies; the others have no known cause. Clone size and the V and J calls come from that table; the DNA yielded D and trimming. In all, the sample holds over 130,000 clones, and 75% to 90% of those were seen once. The top ten clonotypes cover 4% to 5% of the sample.

The receptor was derived from a woman aged 55 to 70 with active or convalescent COVID-19. The chain is assembled from TRBV7-2 and TRBJ1-5, with TRBD1 as a weak D call on 6 bases. Material: peripheral blood. The sequenced DNA: TGTGCCAGCAGCTTAGAGGCAGGGACAAATCAGCCCCAGCATTTT. This is translated as CASSLEAGTNQPQHF.